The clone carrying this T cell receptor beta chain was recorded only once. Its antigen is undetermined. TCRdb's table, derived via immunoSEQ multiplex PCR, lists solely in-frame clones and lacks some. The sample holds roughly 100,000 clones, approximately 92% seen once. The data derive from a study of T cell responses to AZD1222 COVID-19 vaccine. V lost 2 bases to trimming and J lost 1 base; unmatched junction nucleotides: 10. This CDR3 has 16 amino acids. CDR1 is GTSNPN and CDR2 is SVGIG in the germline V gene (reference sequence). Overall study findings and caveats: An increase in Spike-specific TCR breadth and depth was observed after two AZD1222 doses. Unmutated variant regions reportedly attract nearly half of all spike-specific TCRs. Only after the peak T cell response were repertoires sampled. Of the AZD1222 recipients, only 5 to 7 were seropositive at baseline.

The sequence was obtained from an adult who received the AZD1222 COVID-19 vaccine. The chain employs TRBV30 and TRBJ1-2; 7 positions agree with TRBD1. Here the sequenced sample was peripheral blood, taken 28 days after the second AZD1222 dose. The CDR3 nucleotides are TGTGCCTGGAGTTTATCCCGGGCAGGGGGTAACTATGGCTACACCTTC. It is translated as CAWSLSRAGGNYGYTF.